This record looks at one T cell receptor beta chain sequence and its context. Its antigen is not known. The CDR3 spans 16 residues. The source of the sample is a study of shared clonotypes between healthy human individuals. The study, taken as a whole, reports: Sorted-subset samples were not fully sequenced, rarefaction indicated.

Profiled with immunoSEQ multiplex PCR; TCRdb holds only in-frame clones, not every one. The table has roughly 1,100,000 clones, under 80% seen once. The sequencing input was memory CD4+ T cells sorted from blood. Subset denoted: CD45RA-negative fraction. This TCR derives from a man aged 18 to 30 in good health. The V gene is TRBV21-1, the J gene TRBJ2-5; TRBD2 is the table's D call and was not checked against the DNA. TRBV21-1 is tagged as a pseudogene. This CDR3 reads CASSTPLAGTRETQYF. The CDR3, as DNA: TGTGCCAGCAGCACCCCACTAGCGGGGACGAGGGAGACCCAGTACTTC.